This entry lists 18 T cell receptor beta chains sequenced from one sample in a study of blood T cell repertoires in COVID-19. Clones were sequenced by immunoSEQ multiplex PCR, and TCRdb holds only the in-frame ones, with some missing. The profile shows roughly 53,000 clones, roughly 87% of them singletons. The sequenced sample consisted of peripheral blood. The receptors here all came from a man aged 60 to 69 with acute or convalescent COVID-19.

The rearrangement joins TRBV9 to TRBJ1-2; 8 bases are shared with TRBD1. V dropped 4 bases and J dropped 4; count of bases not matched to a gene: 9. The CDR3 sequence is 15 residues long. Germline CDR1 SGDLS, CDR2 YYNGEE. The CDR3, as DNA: TGTGCCAGCAGCCGCGGACAGGGTCGAGGCTATGGCTACACCTTC. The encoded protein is CASSRGQGRGYGYTF.

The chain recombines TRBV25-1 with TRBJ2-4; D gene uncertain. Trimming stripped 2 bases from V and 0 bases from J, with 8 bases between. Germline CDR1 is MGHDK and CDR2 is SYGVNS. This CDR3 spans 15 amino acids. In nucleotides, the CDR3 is TGTGCCAGCAGTGAACTTATTCTAGCCAAAAACATTCAGTACTTC. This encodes CASSELILAKNIQYF.

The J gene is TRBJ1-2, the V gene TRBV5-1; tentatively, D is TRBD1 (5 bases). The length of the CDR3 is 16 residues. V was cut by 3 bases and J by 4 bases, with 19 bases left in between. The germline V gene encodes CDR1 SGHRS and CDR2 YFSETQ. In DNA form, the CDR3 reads TGCGCCAGCAGCTCGCTCTCGGCAGGGATTGTCTATGGCTACACCTTC. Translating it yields CASSSLSAGIVYGYTF.

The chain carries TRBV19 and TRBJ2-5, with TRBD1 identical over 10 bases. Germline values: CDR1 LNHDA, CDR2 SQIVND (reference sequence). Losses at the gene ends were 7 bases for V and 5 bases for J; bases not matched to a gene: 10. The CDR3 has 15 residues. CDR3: CASTPMGQGTETQYF. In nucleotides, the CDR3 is TGTGCCAGTACCCCCATGGGACAGGGGACGGAGACCCAGTACTTC.

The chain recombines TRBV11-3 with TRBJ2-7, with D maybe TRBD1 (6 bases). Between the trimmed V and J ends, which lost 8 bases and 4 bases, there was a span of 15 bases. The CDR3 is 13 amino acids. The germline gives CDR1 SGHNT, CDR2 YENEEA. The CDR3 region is CASSLSQGYEQYF. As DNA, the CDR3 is TGTGCCAGCTCCCTTTCACAGGGATACGAGCAGTACTTC.

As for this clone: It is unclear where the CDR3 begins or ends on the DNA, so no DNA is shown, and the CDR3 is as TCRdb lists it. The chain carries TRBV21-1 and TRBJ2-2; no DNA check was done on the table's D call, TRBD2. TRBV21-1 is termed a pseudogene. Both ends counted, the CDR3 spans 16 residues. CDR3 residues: CASKPKVAAGTGELFF.

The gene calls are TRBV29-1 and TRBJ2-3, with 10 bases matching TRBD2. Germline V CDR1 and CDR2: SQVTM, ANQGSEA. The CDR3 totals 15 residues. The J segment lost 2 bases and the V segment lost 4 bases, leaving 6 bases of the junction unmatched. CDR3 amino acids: CSVGSLAGVTDTQYF. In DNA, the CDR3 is TGCAGCGTTGGCTCGCTAGCGGGGGTCACAGATACGCAGTATTTT.

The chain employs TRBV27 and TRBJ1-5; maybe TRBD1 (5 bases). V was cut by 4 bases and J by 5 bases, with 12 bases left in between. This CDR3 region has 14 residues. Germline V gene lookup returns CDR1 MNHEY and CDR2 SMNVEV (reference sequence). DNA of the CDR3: TGTGCCAGCAGTTCAGGGTACGAGGATCAGCCCCAGCATTTT. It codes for CASSSGYEDQPQHF.

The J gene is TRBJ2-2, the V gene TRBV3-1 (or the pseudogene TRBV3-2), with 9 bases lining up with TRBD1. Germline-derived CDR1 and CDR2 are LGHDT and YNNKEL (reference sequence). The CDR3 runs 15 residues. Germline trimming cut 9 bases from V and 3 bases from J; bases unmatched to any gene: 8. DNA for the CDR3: TGTGCCAGTTTCCCGGGACAGGGTTACACCGGGGAGCTGTTTTTT. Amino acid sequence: CASFPGQGYTGELFF.

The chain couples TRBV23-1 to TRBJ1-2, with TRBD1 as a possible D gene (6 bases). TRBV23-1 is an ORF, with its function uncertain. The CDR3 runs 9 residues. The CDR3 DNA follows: TGCGCTAATAGGGGGGGCTACACCTTC. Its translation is CANRGGYTF.

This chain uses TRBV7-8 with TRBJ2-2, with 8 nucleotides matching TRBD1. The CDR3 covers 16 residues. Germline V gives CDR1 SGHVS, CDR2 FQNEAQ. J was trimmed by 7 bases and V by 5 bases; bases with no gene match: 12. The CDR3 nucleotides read TGTGCCAGCAGCCGATTGCAAGGACAGGGAGTCGGGGAGCTGTTTTTT. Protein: CASSRLQGQGVGELFF.

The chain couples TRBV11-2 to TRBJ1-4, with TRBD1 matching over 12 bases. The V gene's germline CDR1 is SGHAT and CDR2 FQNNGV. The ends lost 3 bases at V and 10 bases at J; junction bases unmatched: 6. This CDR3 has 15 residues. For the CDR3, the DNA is TGTGCCAGCAGCTTCGGGACAGGGGGCCCCCGAAAACTGTTTTTT. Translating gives CASSFGTGGPRKLFF.

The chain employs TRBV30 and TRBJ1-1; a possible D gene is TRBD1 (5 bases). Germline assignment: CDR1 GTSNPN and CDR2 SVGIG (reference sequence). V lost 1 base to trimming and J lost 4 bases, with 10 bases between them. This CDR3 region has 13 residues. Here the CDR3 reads CAWSGQGSTEAFF. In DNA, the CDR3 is TGTGCCTGGAGTGGGCAGGGTAGCACTGAAGCTTTCTTT.

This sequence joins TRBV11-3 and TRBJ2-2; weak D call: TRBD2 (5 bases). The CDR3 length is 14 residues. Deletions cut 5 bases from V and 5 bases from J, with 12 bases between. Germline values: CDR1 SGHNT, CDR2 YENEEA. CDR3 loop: CASSEIGVTGELFF. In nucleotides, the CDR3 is TGTGCCAGCAGCGAGATCGGGGTTACCGGGGAGCTGTTTTTT.

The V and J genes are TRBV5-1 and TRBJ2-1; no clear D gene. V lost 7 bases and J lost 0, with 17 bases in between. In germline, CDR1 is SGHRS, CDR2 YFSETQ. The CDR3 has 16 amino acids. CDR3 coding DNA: TGCGCCAGCCTCCGAGACACCTCATCCTCCTACAATGAGCAGTTCTTC. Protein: CASLRDTSSSYNEQFF.

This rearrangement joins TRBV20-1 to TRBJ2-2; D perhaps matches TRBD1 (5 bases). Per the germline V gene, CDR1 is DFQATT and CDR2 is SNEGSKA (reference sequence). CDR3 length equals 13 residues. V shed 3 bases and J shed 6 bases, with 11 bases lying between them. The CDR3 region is CSASIRDPGELFF. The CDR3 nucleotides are TGCAGTGCTAGTATCAGGGATCCCGGGGAGCTGTTTTTT.

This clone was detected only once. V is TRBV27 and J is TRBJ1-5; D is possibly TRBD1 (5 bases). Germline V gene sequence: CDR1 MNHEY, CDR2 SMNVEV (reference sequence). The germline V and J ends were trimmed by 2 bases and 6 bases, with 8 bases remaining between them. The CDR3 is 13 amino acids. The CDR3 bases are TGTGCCAGCAGTTTACAGGGAATTCAGCCCCAGCATTTT. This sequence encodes CASSLQGIQPQHF.

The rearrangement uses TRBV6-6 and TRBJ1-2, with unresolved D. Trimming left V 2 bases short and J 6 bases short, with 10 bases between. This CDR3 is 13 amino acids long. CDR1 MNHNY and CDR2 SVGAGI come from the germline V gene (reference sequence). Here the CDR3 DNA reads TGTGCCAGCAGTTACAACGCAGTGGATGGCTACACCTTC. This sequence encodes CASSYNAVDGYTF.